The 15 T cell receptor beta chains below all came from one sample that was sequenced in a study of T cell responses to AZD1222 COVID-19 vaccine. Using immunoSEQ multiplex PCR, the repertoire was profiled, and TCRdb retains in-frame clones only, with some absent. This sample has about 110,000 clones, with 92% found just once. Sequencing was performed on peripheral blood, taken on day 0 of AZD1222 vaccination. The receptors here all came from an adult in good health.

The V gene is TRBV7-2, the J gene TRBJ1-2, with 10 positions matching TRBD1. The CDR3 contains 13 residues. V was clipped by 5 bases and J by 7 bases; unmatched bases: 4. Germline CDR1 reads SGHTA; CDR2 reads FQGNSA. CDR3 sequence: CASSNGQGGGYTF. The CDR3, as DNA: TGTGCCAGCAGCAATGGACAGGGGGGTGGCTACACCTTC.

DNA for the CDR3: TGTGCCAGCAGCCAAGGGCGGGGACCCGCCTACGAGCAGTACTTC. Amino acids: CASSQGRGPAYEQYF. The J gene is TRBJ2-7, the V gene TRBV4-2, with TRBD2 as a possible D gene (6 bases). The CDR3 runs to 15 residues. V was clipped by 1 base and J by 2 bases, with 12 bases between them. The germline gives CDR1 LGHNA, CDR2 YNFKEQ.

The chain carries TRBV18 and TRBJ2-7; 8 nucleotides line up with TRBD1. Looked up from germline, CDR1 is KGHSH and CDR2 is LQKENI. This CDR3 has 13 residues. V lost 5 bases to trimming and J lost 7 bases; unmatched junction nucleotides: 7. The CDR3 DNA reads TGTGCCAGCTCATCGGGACAGGCCCTGGAGCAGTACTTC. Amino acids: CASSSGQALEQYF.

V and J are TRBV4-3 and TRBJ2-1, with D possibly being TRBD2 (7 bases). Germline values: CDR1 LGHNA, CDR2 YSLEER. V lost 1 base, J lost 5 bases, and 12 bases lay in between. The CDR3 covers 15 residues. CDR3 residues: CASSQGQGRDNEQFF. For the CDR3, the DNA is TGCGCCAGCAGCCAAGGGCAGGGGAGGGACAATGAGCAGTTCTTC.

V and J are TRBV2 and TRBJ1-1; D not resolved. This CDR3 has 13 amino acids. Germline V lookup: CDR1 SNHLY, CDR2 FYNNEI. V was trimmed by 2 bases and J by 0 bases, leaving 4 bases between them. The CDR3 nucleotides are TGTGCCAGCAGTGAACCTTTGAACACTGAAGCTTTCTTT. This gives the protein CASSEPLNTEAFF.

The chain carries TRBV7-2 and TRBJ1-6; possibly TRBD1 for D (6 bases). Germline V gene sequence: CDR1 SGHTA, CDR2 FQGNSA. V lost 0 bases to trimming and J lost 9 bases, with 15 bases between them. The CDR3 has 16 residues. CDR3 residues: CASSLAGRGGRSPLHF. DNA of the CDR3: TGTGCCAGCAGCTTAGCGGGCAGGGGAGGACGTTCACCCCTCCACTTT.

This rearrangement joins TRBV5-8 to TRBJ2-3; 7 bases are shared with TRBD1. The germline V gene encodes CDR1 SGHTS and CDR2 YDEGEE. The CDR3 length is 19 residues. V was pared by 0 bases and J by 3 bases, with 16 bases of the junction left unmatched. Written as DNA, the CDR3 is TGTGCCAGCAGCTTGGGGACCAGACAGGGCGTGAGGGGGACAGATACGCAGTATTTT. This sequence encodes CASSLGTRQGVRGTDTQYF. The whole variable domain, filled in from reference TRBV5-8 and TRBJ2-3, reads EAGVTQSPTHLIKTRGQQATLRCSPISGHTSVYWYQQALGLGLQFLLWYDEGEERNRGNFPPRFSGRQFPNYSSELNVNALELEDSALYLCASSLGTRQGVRGTDTQYFGPGTRLTVL.

This sequence joins TRBV4-1 and TRBJ2-3; D is uncertain. CDR1 is MGHRA, CDR2 YSYEKL, per germline. This CDR3 is 17 amino acids long. V was cut by 4 bases and J by 2 bases, with 19 bases left in between. The CDR3 sequence: CASSPEGSSRFTDTQYF. As DNA, the CDR3 is TGCGCCAGCAGCCCGGAAGGGTCTTCGCGATTCACAGATACGCAGTATTTT.

J is TRBJ1-5 and V is TRBV7-9, with D possibly TRBD1 on 6 matching bases. Per the germline V gene, CDR1 is SEHNR and CDR2 is FQNEAQ (reference sequence). The CDR3 length is 14 residues. Trimming took 2 bases from V and 3 from J, leaving 8 bases between them. CDR3 in amino acids: CASSLPGDNQPQHF. CDR3 coding DNA: TGTGCCAGCAGCTTACCAGGGGACAATCAGCCCCAGCATTTT.

The V gene is TRBV30, the J gene TRBJ1-1; the match to TRBD1 covers 8 bases. Germline assignment: CDR1 GTSNPN and CDR2 SVGIG (reference sequence). The V and J ends lost 4 bases and 0 bases, in that order; junction bases with no gene match: 10. The CDR3 is made up of 16 amino acids. The CDR3 here is CAWTGDRSTLNTEAFF. CDR3 nucleotides: TGTGCCTGGACCGGGGACAGGTCGACCTTGAACACTGAAGCTTTCTTT.

The chain is built from TRBV27 and TRBJ1-2, with unresolved D. Germline V CDR1 and CDR2: MNHEY, SMNVEV (reference sequence). The V and J ends lost 2 bases and 0 bases respectively, with 16 bases between them. This CDR3 spans 17 amino acids. CDR3 DNA sequence: TGTGCCAGCAGTTTAGCAAGAGGTGGGCGGCCTAACTATGGCTACACCTTC. The encoded protein is CASSLARGGRPNYGYTF.

The chain couples TRBV27 to TRBJ1-5; TRBD1 aligns across 8 bases. Germline V gives CDR1 MNHEY, CDR2 SMNVEV (reference sequence). The CDR3 covers 14 residues. V shed 3 bases and J 3 bases; nucleotides not matched to a gene: 1. CDR3 nucleotides: TGTGCCAGCAGTTTGGACAGGGACAATCAGCCCCAGCATTTT. Encoded protein: CASSLDRDNQPQHF.

The rearrangement links TRBV19 to TRBJ1-5, with 8 positions matching TRBD1. The CDR3 contains 14 residues. Losses at the gene ends were 6 bases for V and 6 bases for J; bases not matched to a gene: 7. Germline V gene sequence: CDR1 LNHDA, CDR2 SQIVND (reference sequence). DNA for the CDR3: TGTGCCAGTAGAGACAGGGGCTCCGGTCAGCCCCAGCATTTT. Its translation is CASRDRGSGQPQHF. Combining the CDR3 with reference TRBV19 and TRBJ1-5 gives the whole variable domain DGGITQSPKYLFRKEGQNVTLSCEQNLNHDAMYWYRQDPGQGLRLIYYSQIVNDFQKGDIAEGYSVSREKKESFPLTVTSAQKNPTAFYLCASRDRGSGQPQHFGDGTRLSIL.

V gene TRBV9 combines with J gene TRBJ2-3, with D perhaps given as TRBD1 or TRBD2 (6 bases each). Deletions cut 3 bases from V and 2 bases from J, with 19 bases between. In germline, CDR1 is SGDLS, CDR2 YYNGEE. The CDR3 totals 17 residues. The CDR3 loop is CASSAEGGGRFTDTQYF. DNA for the CDR3: TGTGCCAGCAGCGCGGAGGGGGGTGGGCGTTTCACAGATACGCAGTATTTT.

V gene TRBV7-2 combines with J gene TRBJ2-7; D may be TRBD1 (5 bases). Trimming removed 1 base at V and 3 bases at J, with 10 bases between. Germline CDR1 SGHTA, CDR2 FQGNSA. This CDR3 has 14 residues. CDR3 DNA: TGTGCCAGCAGCTTAGGGACACAACTCTACGAGCAGTACTTC. This encodes CASSLGTQLYEQYF.